Detailed here is one T cell receptor (beta chain). These data come from a study of blood T cell repertoires in COVID-19. Overall study: COVID-19 samples collected from the United States, Italy and Spain covered acute and convalescent phases.

Authors' data handling: Amplification of reference gene primers was used by the study to estimate nucleated cell counts. Produced via immunoSEQ multiplex PCR; TCRdb's table is partial and in-frame only. V and J calls and clone size come straight from that table; D and trimming were deduced from the DNA. The data contain some 47,000 clones, around 90% of them seen just once; the ten biggest clones take up around 20%. Germline lookup yields CDR1 MNHNY and CDR2 SVGAGI (reference sequence). The V and J ends lost 7 bases and 0 bases, in that order; junction bases with no gene match: 8. The CDR3 consists of 15 residues.

This clonotype was sampled from a woman of 80 years or more in a cohort sampled during active or convalescent COVID-19. The chain combines TRBV6-6 with TRBJ2-7, with 8 positions matching TRBD1. The sample taken for sequencing was peripheral blood. DNA for the CDR3: TGTGCCAGCACCCAAGGGGGGACAGGCTCCTACGAGCAGTACTTC. Encoded protein: CASTQGGTGSYEQYF.